This entry concerns a single T cell receptor (beta chain). This clone's antigen is unknown. It has no much larger one-base neighbor in the sample; base qualities were not kept. The protocol used for the library was 5' RACE. The sequencing machine was a NextSeq 500. In the TCR library protocol, a unique molecular identifier was attached to each TCR cDNA molecule so that PCR and sequencing errors could be corrected. Per the authors' processing: Decombinator tools were used for TCR identification, UMI-based error correction and CDR3 extraction. Expanded TCRs were defined as those above a frequency of 2 per 1,000, corresponding to the top 1% of the tumor frequency distribution. Renyi diversity was calculated using the R vegan package after each repertoire was subsampled 100 times to 5,000 TCRs. To build CDR3 similarity networks, amino acid triplet string-kernel similarity was used, and CDR3s were connected when their pairwise similarity was above 0.82. The public reads were reprocessed in TCRdb via fastp at Q25 and MiXCR, keeping in-frame beta chains. Rows with a matching CDR3 protein are joined into one entry that keeps the most common DNA and genes. None of the V and J calls come from the authors' own analysis; TCRdb made them. Recorded for this sample are about 100,000 distinct CDR3 sequences; roughly 19% of them occurred a single time. Roughly 22% of the sample belongs to the ten largest clones.

CDR1 and CDR2, looked up from the germline V gene, are SNHLY and FYNNEI. The CDR3 starts with the cysteine, ends with the phenylalanine, and has 15 residues. CDR3 DNA is the only sequence kept; it has 45 bases, read in frame from the first base. The germline ends are 11 bases apart after V is trimmed by 0 bases and J by 6 bases. This specimen's time point label, interpreted: blood at routine non-recurrence follow-up after resection. TCR sequencing used whole RNA extracted from tumor and nontumor lung tissue, or from cryopreserved PBMC samples, without cell sorting. Only patients for whom sufficient RNA was available from at least two tumor regions were selected for TCR sequencing. The source of the sample is a study of spatial heterogeneity in lung cancer (dated by TCRdb to the late 2010s). Background for the entire study: Donors were around 71 patients with early-stage, untreated non-small cell lung cancer from the lung TRACERx cohort. Follow-up PBMC samples were sequenced whenever available, with the median time to follow-up being about two years after resection. Beta-chain transcripts were consistently detected in greater numbers than alpha-chain transcripts, which likely reflected higher beta-chain transcript abundance. In the raw uncorrected reads, each unique combination of TCR and UMI appeared more than ten times on average. The study quantitatively compared TCR alpha and beta repertoires across multiple tumor regions, matched nontumor lung and blood in non-small cell lung cancer. TCR repertoire features were related to nonsynonymous mutation counts determined by whole-exome sequencing of tumor tissue. At surgery, both alpha and beta chains were TCR-sequenced in 200 to 250 tumor regions, approximately 64 matched nontumor lung samples and some 60 PBMC samples.

What the study reported, not specific to this receptor: Only approximately 13 patients were included in the comparisons of baseline and follow-up blood repertoires. Additional single-cell paired TCR alpha and beta sequencing was considered necessary to confirm, at a functional level, the hypothesis that regional TCRs recognize regional mutations. Ubiquitous expanded tumor TCRs were found in blood more often at tumor resection than at routine follow-up.

The chain employs TRBV2 and TRBJ2-2; the D gene cannot be named for sure. The sequence was obtained from a male donor with early-stage non-small cell lung cancer. The sequenced sample was PBMCs, obtained at follow-up. The CDR3 is CASSEAGYLAGELFF. The sequenced DNA: TGTGCCAGCAGTGAAGCGGGATACCTCGCCGGGGAGCTGTTTTTT.